The present entry profiles one T cell receptor (beta chain) with its context. Its antigen is still unknown. J was trimmed by 4 bases and V by 0 bases; bases with no gene match: 8. The CDR3 length is 15 residues. From germline, CDR1 is DFQATT and CDR2 SNEGSKA (reference sequence). Built from TCR beta cDNA, the libraries had unique molecular identifiers in them. TCRdb used MiXCR to reprocess the PCR reads, holding one entry per CDR3 protein. Here the sample spans some 690,000 distinct CDR3 sequences, roughly three fifths being singletons. The data derive from a study of post-analysis software for immune sequencing data. Overall study results and limits: TRBV segments more frequent in patients than in controls numbered roughly five and included TRBV5-6, TRBV5-1 and TRBV20-1.

Material: blood. The genes are TRBV20-1 and TRBJ2-5; 7 positions match TRBD1. The origin of this receptor is a girl aged 2 to 10 with multiple sclerosis. The CDR3 nucleotides read TGCAGTGCTAGAGATTGGCAGGGGGTAGGAGAGACCCAGTACTTC. Amino acids: CSARDWQGVGETQYF.